The entry below gives a single T cell receptor (beta chain) sequence along with its context. Its cognate antigen is unknown. Produced via immunoSEQ multiplex PCR; TCRdb's table is partial and in-frame only. The sample has 95,000 to 100,000 clones, about nine tenths seen once. The CDR3 is 14 residues long. The germline V gene encodes CDR1 KGHDR and CDR2 SFDVKD. Trimming pared 4 bases from V and 8 bases from J, leaving 13 bases between. The data were taken from a study of T cell responses to AZD1222 COVID-19 vaccine. Findings and caveats of the study: Recipients of AZD1222 seropositive at baseline numbered only 5 to 7. Repertoires were obtained only post-peak T cell response. Clonal diversity was possibly underestimated; the donors were predominantly white British and more often female. Across spike, vaccine-associated CD4 TCRs were found, dominant at 160-218 and 743-854.

This clonotype originated in an adult who received the AZD1222 COVID-19 vaccine. V and J are TRBV24-1 and TRBJ1-4; D possibly corresponds to TRBD1 (5 bases). The sequenced sample was peripheral blood, obtained 28 days after the second AZD1222 dose. This CDR3 reads CATSETGRSEKLFF. DNA of the CDR3: TGTGCCACCAGTGAAACAGGAAGATCCGAAAAACTGTTTTTT.